Below, 32 T cell receptor beta chains from the same sample are listed, as sequenced in a study of cytomegalovirus exposure and HLA in healthy donors. Primers: 60 Vbeta forward and 13 Jbeta reverse. Here immunoSEQ multiplex PCR was the method, and the copy in TCRdb shows in-frame clones only, minus some. The sample holds roughly 110,000 clones, roughly 70% seen once. What was sequenced was PBMCs. These receptor sequences come from a woman aged 40 to 50 in good health and CMV-seropositive.

This sequence joins TRBV5-5 and TRBJ2-7; D perhaps matches TRBD1 (6 bases). The CDR3 covers 15 residues. Germline V gives CDR1 SGHKS, CDR2 YYEKEE (reference sequence). Between the trimmed V and J ends, which lost 0 bases and 3 bases, there was a span of 13 bases. The CDR3 DNA sequence: TGTGCCAGCAGCTTGGCGACAGGCCAAAGCTACGAGCAGTACTTC. This gives the protein CASSLATGQSYEQYF.

The rearrangement links TRBV5-1 to TRBJ1-2, with D perhaps TRBD1 (5 bases). This CDR3 is built from 13 residues. Germline V lookup: CDR1 SGHRS, CDR2 YFSETQ. The V end was cut by 4 bases, the J end by 8 bases, with 15 bases between. CDR3 in amino acids: CASSPVGREGYTF. CDR3 nucleotide sequence: TGCGCCAGCAGCCCGGTGGGCAGGGAAGGCTACACCTTC.

The chain uses TRBV5-5 and TRBJ1-5, with 9 bases that match TRBD1. Trimming took 4 bases from V and 6 from J; bases not matched to a gene: 8. Per germline, CDR1 SGHKS and CDR2 YYEKEE (reference sequence). The CDR3 runs 15 residues. Here the CDR3 reads CASSRTGASSQPQHF. CDR3 nucleotide sequence: TGTGCCAGCAGCCGGACAGGGGCGTCCAGTCAGCCCCAGCATTTT. The whole variable domain, filled in from reference TRBV5-5 and TRBJ1-5, reads DAGVTQSPTHLIKTRGQQVTLRCSPISGHKSVSWYQQVLGQGPQFIFQYYEKEERGRGNFPDRFSARQFPNYSSELNVNALLLGDSALYLCASSRTGASSQPQHFGDGTRLSIL.

V and J are TRBV19 and TRBJ1-2, with 8 positions matching TRBD1. Germline lookup yields CDR1 LNHDA and CDR2 SQIVND (reference sequence). The CDR3 sequence is 14 residues long. With 5 bases clipped from V and 6 bases from J, the junction kept 8 bases outside the gene matches. In nucleotides, the CDR3 is TGTGCCAGTAGTTTCGGGCAGGGGGCAGATGGCTACACCTTC. As protein: CASSFGQGADGYTF.

The chain has TRBV27 and TRBJ1-2; TRBD1 agrees at 9 bases. Germline V gene lookup returns CDR1 MNHEY and CDR2 SMNVEV (reference sequence). This CDR3 is built from 16 residues. V dropped 5 bases and J dropped 2; count of bases not matched to a gene: 9. DNA of the CDR3: TGTGCCAGCAGTGCCGATACCGGGACAGGGAACTATGGCTACACCTTC. This encodes CASSADTGTGNYGYTF.

The V and J genes are TRBV7-2 and TRBJ2-5, with 9 bases lining up with TRBD1. The CDR3 length is 15 residues. From germline, CDR1 is SGHTA and CDR2 FQGNSA. Trimming removed 5 bases from V and 2 bases from J; junction bases left unmatched: 6. The CDR3 region has the DNA TGTGCCAGCAGCCCGCAGGGACAGGGACAAGAGACCCAGTACTTC. Its translation: CASSPQGQGQETQYF.

This clone was seen a few times. The chain is built from TRBV10-3 and TRBJ2-3, with TRBD1 as a possible D gene (5 bases). Germline lookup yields CDR1 ENHRY and CDR2 SYGVKD. CDR3 length: 13 amino acids. V was shortened by 4 bases and J by 6 bases, with 11 bases between the two germline ends. The CDR3 DNA is TGTGCCATCAGTGTGGGTTCAGGGGATACGCAGTATTTT. It translates to CAISVGSGDTQYF.

The rearrangement links TRBV2 to TRBJ1-6; 10 bases line up with TRBD1. Germline-derived CDR1 and CDR2 are SNHLY and FYNNEI. The junction had 1 base not matched to a gene; V was cut back by 8 bases and J by 9 bases. CDR3 size: 12 residues. The CDR3 nucleotides read TGTGCCAGCCGGGACAGGGGTTCACCCCTCCACTTT. Translation gives CASRDRGSPLHF. The complete variable domain, with remaining parts taken from reference TRBV2 and TRBJ1-6, reads EPEVTQTPSHQVTQMGQEVILRCVPISNHLYFYWYRQILGQKVEFLVSFYNNEISEKSEIFDDQFSVERPDGSNFTLKIRSTKLEDSAMYFCASRDRGSPLHFGNGTRLTVT.

This chain links TRBV6-5 with TRBJ1-6; 11 nucleotides line up with TRBD1. Germline CDR1 reads MNHEY; CDR2 reads SVGAGI. Germline trimming cut 5 bases from V and 15 bases from J; bases unmatched to any gene: 9. The CDR3 is made up of 14 amino acids. In DNA form, the CDR3 reads TGTGCCAGCAGTGGCTGGGCGGGACAGGGGGACCTCCACTTT. It encodes CASSGWAGQGDLHF.

The chain recombines TRBV5-1 with TRBJ1-1, with 7 bases matching TRBD1. In germline, CDR1 is SGHRS, CDR2 YFSETQ. J lost 4 bases, V lost 5 bases, and 8 bases had no gene match. CDR3 size: 14 residues. CDR3 loop: CASSEGGAVTEAFF. CDR3 DNA: TGCGCCAGCAGTGAAGGGGGCGCGGTCACTGAAGCTTTCTTT.

With regard to this clone: Other DNA sequences in the sample encode the same CDR3. V is TRBV5-1 and J is TRBJ2-5; 8 nucleotides agree with TRBD1. The length of the CDR3 is 13 residues. The germline V gene has CDR1 SGHRS and CDR2 YFSETQ. V was pared by 4 bases and J by 4 bases, with 3 bases of the junction left unmatched. The CDR3 reads CASSTGQGETQYF. The CDR3 bases are TGCGCCAGCAGCACCGGACAGGGAGAGACCCAGTACTTC.

In regard to this clone: The sample holds other DNA sequences that translate to the same CDR3. CDR3 region: CASSPSSGWDTEAFF. CDR3 nucleotides: TGTGCCAGCAGCCCCTCGTCGGGGTGGGACACTGAAGCTTTCTTT. The rearrangement links TRBV6-5 to TRBJ1-1; no clear D. CDR3 size: 15 residues. Trimming took off 6 bases at V and 3 bases at J, with 17 bases between the two ends. Germline lookup yields CDR1 MNHEY and CDR2 SVGAGI.

On this clone itself: Since no conserved phenylalanine or tryptophan closes the CDR3, a read error is the likely cause. The rearrangement joins TRBV19 to TRBJ1-1, with TRBD1 identical over 7 bases. Germline V lookup: CDR1 LNHDA, CDR2 SQIVND (reference sequence). CDR3 size: 20 residues. V gave up 7 bases and J gave up 1 base; unmatched junction bases: 24. The CDR3 here is CASKPMLMEEGAAQNTEAFV. The CDR3 bases are TGTGCCAGTAAACCAATGCTCATGGAAGAGGGGGCAGCTCAGAACACTGAAGCTTTCGTT.

The V gene is TRBV29-1, the J gene TRBJ1-2; 7 bases are a match to TRBD1. The V gene end was trimmed by 3 bases and the J gene end by 8 bases; junction bases not matched to a gene: 12. Germline V gene sequence: CDR1 SQVTM, CDR2 ANQGSEA. The CDR3 consists of 14 residues. The CDR3 loop reads CSVDTTGPGGGYTF. CDR3 bases: TGCAGCGTTGATACAACAGGGCCAGGGGGAGGCTACACCTTC.

This chain uses TRBV4-3 with TRBJ2-2; tentative D call: TRBD2 (6 bases). CDR1 LGHNA and CDR2 YSLEER come from the germline V gene. The CDR3 is 18 residues long. The V and J ends lost 1 base and 2 bases respectively, with 17 bases between them. CDR3: CASSQALGGGVNTGELFF. CDR3 in DNA: TGCGCCAGCAGCCAAGCGTTAGGAGGAGGGGTTAACACCGGGGAGCTGTTTTTT.

The rearrangement uses TRBV19 and TRBJ2-5; a possible D gene is TRBD1 (6 bases). Germline V gene data show CDR1 as LNHDA and CDR2 as SQIVND (reference sequence). The CDR3 totals 13 residues. V lost 6 bases, J lost 5 bases, and 13 bases lay in between. The CDR3 DNA sequence: TGTGCCAGTAGACCCAGGGGAAGGGAGACCCAGTACTTC. Translated, it gives CASRPRGRETQYF.

CDR3 residues: CASRGDSRHTEAFF. CDR3 DNA: TGTGCCAGCAGGGGGGACAGCCGACACACTGAAGCTTTCTTT. The chain is built from TRBV2 and TRBJ1-1, with TRBD1 identical over 7 bases. The ends lost 6 bases at V and 3 bases at J; junction bases unmatched: 7. The CDR3 totals 14 residues. The V gene's germline CDR1 is SNHLY and CDR2 FYNNEI. Combining the CDR3 with reference TRBV2 and TRBJ1-1 gives the whole variable domain EPEVTQTPSHQVTQMGQEVILRCVPISNHLYFYWYRQILGQKVEFLVSFYNNEISEKSEIFDDQFSVERPDGSNFTLKIRSTKLEDSAMYFCASRGDSRHTEAFFGQGTRLTVV.

The chain has TRBV4-3 and TRBJ1-1; D is unclear. V dropped 5 bases and J dropped 0 bases, with 16 bases sitting between them. CDR3 length: 16 residues. Germline V gives CDR1 LGHNA, CDR2 YSLEER. CDR3 sequence (DNA): TGCGCCAGCAGCTTCAACTATCCTATTATGAACACTGAAGCTTTCTTT. Translating gives CASSFNYPIMNTEAFF.

As to this clone: A junction boundary mismatches the germline segment, possibly from a read error. This chain links TRBV11-2 with TRBJ2-3; tentatively, D is TRBD1 or TRBD2 (5 bases each). The CDR3 is made up of 15 amino acids. The V gene's germline CDR1 is SGHAT and CDR2 FQNNGV. The CDR3 protein is CASRLGEMGTDTQYF. The CDR3 nucleotides are TGTGCCAGCAGGTTAGGGGAGATGGGCACAGATACGCAGTATTTT.

The rearrangement links TRBV20-1 to TRBJ1-2, with a weak D call TRBD1 (6 bases). V was trimmed by 5 bases and J by 8 bases, leaving 12 bases between them. This CDR3 is 11 amino acids long. Germline CDR1 DFQATT, CDR2 SNEGSKA (reference sequence). Written as DNA, the CDR3 is TGCAGTGCTTATACAGGACAGGGCTACACCTTC. Its protein is CSAYTGQGYTF.

This chain uses TRBV4-1 with TRBJ2-2; D is perhaps TRBD1 (6 bases). V was clipped by 4 bases and J by 2 bases, with 11 bases between them. Germline assignment: CDR1 MGHRA and CDR2 YSYEKL. The CDR3 has 15 residues. The CDR3 sequence: CASSRPGTNTGELFF. The CDR3 DNA follows: TGCGCCAGCAGCCGACCCGGGACAAACACCGGGGAGCTGTTTTTT.

This chain joins TRBV4-1 and TRBJ2-3; the match to TRBD2 covers 8 bases. Looked up from germline, CDR1 is MGHRA and CDR2 is YSYEKL. The junction had 7 bases not matched to a gene; V was cut back by 0 bases and J by 5 bases. The CDR3 is 16 amino acids. The CDR3 loop reads CASSQERAGAKDTQYF. In DNA, the CDR3 is TGCGCCAGCAGCCAAGAGCGAGCGGGGGCTAAAGATACGCAGTATTTT.

The V and J genes are TRBV27 and TRBJ1-2; D not certain. This CDR3 region has 15 residues. V shed 5 bases and J shed 2 bases, with 15 bases lying between them. Germline V gene sequence: CDR1 MNHEY, CDR2 SMNVEV (reference sequence). CDR3 sequence reads: CASSLAPGVNYGYTF. Here the CDR3 DNA reads TGTGCCAGCAGTCTGGCACCGGGAGTAAACTATGGCTACACCTTC.

The V gene is TRBV4-2, the J gene TRBJ2-5; 11 positions agree with TRBD1. The length of the CDR3 is 21 residues. V dropped 2 bases and J dropped 0; count of bases not matched to a gene: 17. Germline V gene lookup returns CDR1 LGHNA and CDR2 YNFKEQ. The CDR3 coding sequence is TGTGCCAGCAGCCAAATACTAACCTCCGGGACAGGGGGAACCGACCAAGAGACCCAGTACTTC. This encodes CASSQILTSGTGGTDQETQYF.

This clone turned up a few times. A much larger clonotype is one base distant, so this may be a read error. This same CDR3 is encoded by further DNA sequences in the sample. V gene TRBV5-1 combines with J gene TRBJ1-6; D gene ambiguous. CDR1 is SGHRS, CDR2 YFSETQ, per germline. This CDR3 spans 14 amino acids. The CDR3 bases are TGCGCCAGCAGCTTCGCGCCTTTAAATTCCCCCCTCCACTTT. Protein: CASSFAPLNSPLHF.

The V call is TRBV7-3, the J call TRBJ1-5; 7 bases agree with TRBD1. The CDR3 totals 15 residues. V shed 5 bases, J shed 4 bases, and the junction held 8 bases outside the gene matches. Germline values: CDR1 SGHTA, CDR2 FQGTGA. The CDR3 DNA is TGTGCCAGCAGCGGAATGACAGGGACAAATCAGCCCCAGCATTTT. It codes for CASSGMTGTNQPQHF.

This clone has just a few counts. The CDR3 nucleotides are TGTGCCAGCTCATTCGACAGGGGCCTTAATTCACCCCTCCACTTT. Its translation is CASSFDRGLNSPLHF. This chain joins TRBV18 and TRBJ1-6, with TRBD1 matching over 8 bases. The V gene end was trimmed by 5 bases and the J gene end by 6 bases; junction bases not matched to a gene: 6. CDR1 is KGHSH, CDR2 LQKENI, per germline. The CDR3 sequence is 15 residues long.

This chain connects TRBV7-9 to TRBJ1-1; D unresolved. Per the germline V gene, CDR1 is SEHNR and CDR2 is FQNEAQ (reference sequence). V dropped 0 bases and J dropped 1 base, with 6 bases sitting between them. The CDR3 runs to 14 residues. The CDR3 nucleotides are TGTGCCAGCAGCTTAGCGAGGGAGAACACTGAAGCTTTCTTT. Residues: CASSLARENTEAFF.

This clone was observed a handful of times. The chain is built from TRBV11-3 and TRBJ2-1; tentatively, D is TRBD2 (5 bases). With 1 base removed from V and 6 bases from J, the gap between germline ends came to 7 bases. Germline CDR1 reads SGHNT; CDR2 reads YENEEA. This CDR3 spans 13 amino acids. The CDR3 spells CASSLGLFNEQFF. In DNA form, the CDR3 reads TGTGCCAGCAGCTTAGGACTATTCAATGAGCAGTTCTTC.

This CDR3 is CASSQSTGEGSPLHF. As DNA, the CDR3 is TGTGCCAGCAGCCAATCGACAGGGGAAGGATCACCCCTCCACTTT. This chain uses TRBV16 with TRBJ1-6, with 8 bases that match TRBD1. Germline values: CDR1 KGHSY, CDR2 FQNENV. The CDR3 loop spans 15 amino acids. J lost 10 bases, V lost 0 bases, and 5 bases had no gene match.

This clone showed up just once. This sample also contains other DNA sequences that code for the same CDR3. V gene TRBV7-9 combines with J gene TRBJ1-3; maybe TRBD1 (5 bases). Germline CDR1 and CDR2: SEHNR and FQNEAQ (reference sequence). The CDR3 runs to 15 residues. V was cut by 5 bases and J by 0 bases, with 11 bases left in between. CDR3 coding DNA: TGTGCCAGCAGCCCTACAGGCGGCTCTGGAAACACCATATATTTT. Protein: CASSPTGGSGNTIYF. Using reference TRBV7-9 and TRBJ1-3 for the parts outside the CDR3, the full variable domain is DTGVSQNPRHKITKRGQNVTFRCDPISEHNRLYWYRQTLGQGPEFLTYFQNEAQLEKSRLLSDRFSAERPKGSFSTLEIQRTEQGDSAMYLCASSPTGGSGNTIYFGEGSWLTVV.

The genes are TRBV30 and TRBJ1-5; no firm D call. CDR3 size: 13 residues. Germline V CDR1 and CDR2: GTSNPN, SVGIG (reference sequence). Trimming took 0 bases from V and 7 from J, leaving 10 bases between them. The CDR3 loop reads CAWSVFSGQPQHF. The CDR3 DNA reads as TGTGCCTGGAGTGTATTTAGCGGCCAGCCCCAGCATTTT.